A selection of T cell receptor beta chains follows, all from one sample in a study of blood T cell repertoires in COVID-19. The repertoire was sequenced with immunoSEQ multiplex PCR; TCRdb's copy has only in-frame clones and lacks some. The table lists around 300,000 clones, roughly 90% of them singletons. The sequenced sample consisted of peripheral blood. These receptors came from a woman in her forties or fifties with active or convalescent COVID-19. Both conserved end residues are part of each CDR3. D genes are given only for firm matches. Clone size is stated in some rows and not others, as once, few, many or a class when expanded.

>-|TRBV5-8|TRBJ1-2|-
CASSLEGAGYGYTF
TGTGCCAGCAGCTTGGAAGGGGCTGGTTATGGCTACACCTTC
>-|TRBV18|TRBJ2-4|-
CASSFSGNIQYF
TGTGCCAGCTCGTTTAGCGGAAACATTCAGTACTTC
>-|TRBV18|TRBJ1-5|-
CASSPQEGNQPQHF
TGTGCCAGCTCACCTCAGGAGGGGAATCAGCCCCAGCATTTT
>-|TRBV20-1|TRBJ1-5|-
CSASFGGRQGNQPQHF
TGCAGTGCTAGTTTCGGCGGTCGGCAGGGTAATCAGCCCCAGCATTTT
>-|TRBV5-1|TRBJ2-7|-
CASSPGFGAPRGEQYF
TGCGCCAGCAGCCCCGGTTTTGGGGCACCCCGCGGCGAGCAGTACTTC
>once|TRBV10-3|TRBJ2-5|TRBD1
CAITPTGERETQYF
TGTGCCATCACCCCGACAGGGGAGAGGGAGACCCAGTACTTC
>-|TRBV19|TRBJ1-6|-
CASSTGGDYNSPLHF
TGTGCCAGTAGTACAGGAGGGGATTATAATTCACCCCTCCACTTT
>-|TRBV6-5|TRBJ2-1|TRBD2
CASSLGRGSSDEQFF
TGTGCCAGCAGCTTGGGGCGCGGGAGTAGCGATGAGCAGTTCTTC
>-|TRBV7-7|TRBJ1-1|-
CASSPLEGTEAFF
TGTGCTAGCAGCCCCTTAGAGGGCACTGAAGCTTTCTTT
>-|TRBV7-2|TRBJ1-1|TRBD1
CASSRPGQGTEAFF
TGTGCCAGCAGTCGTCCCGGACAGGGCACTGAAGCTTTCTTT
>-|TRBV19|TRBJ1-5|TRBD1
CASSLTGARGNQPQHF
TGTGCCAGTAGTTTGACAGGGGCAAGGGGCAATCAGCCCCAGCATTTT
>-|TRBV5-1|TRBJ2-7|TRBD2
CASSWGGWQYF
TGCGCCAGCAGCTGGGGGGGTTGGCAGTACTTC
>-|TRBV7-9|TRBJ1-1|TRBD1
CASSLWSGGWTTEAFF
TGTGCCAGCAGCTTATGGTCAGGGGGCTGGACAACTGAAGCTTTCTTT
>once|TRBV9|TRBJ2-2|-
CASSVPLSGVNTGELFF
TGTGCCAGCAGCGTACCCCTTTCGGGGGTGAACACCGGGGAGCTGTTTTTT
>-|TRBV7-2|TRBJ2-7|-
CASSLSGSYYEQYF
TGTGCCAGCAGCTTAAGTGGCAGTTACTACGAGCAGTACTTC
>-|TRBV28|TRBJ1-5|-
CASSRTRQPQHF
TGTGCCAGCAGCAGGACAAGGCAGCCCCAGCATTTT
>-|TRBV5-6|TRBJ2-3|TRBD2
CASSFGGGSRTDTQYF
TGTGCCAGCAGCTTTGGTGGCGGGAGCCGCACAGATACGCAGTATTTT